These 4 T cell receptor beta chains share one sample of origin, sequenced in a study of T cell responses to AZD1222 COVID-19 vaccine. The method was immunoSEQ multiplex PCR; TCRdb's version includes in-frame clones alone and lacks a portion of them. The repertoire holds about 140,000 clones, with roughly 93% as singletons. The material sequenced was peripheral blood, taken on day 0 of AZD1222 vaccination. The receptors were gathered from an adult in good health.

The chain couples TRBV5-4 to TRBJ1-2; a weak D match, TRBD1 (6 bases). V lost 4 bases, J lost 4 bases, and 20 bases lay in between. This CDR3 is built from 16 residues. CDR1 SGHNT and CDR2 YYREEE come from the germline V gene (reference sequence). The CDR3 loop is CASSPGGGRRVYGYTF. DNA of the CDR3: TGTGCCAGCAGCCCGGGCGGGGGCAGGAGGGTCTATGGCTACACCTTC.

V is TRBV5-4 and J is TRBJ2-2, with D possibly being TRBD1 (7 bases). The CDR3 sequence is 15 residues long. The germline CDR1 and CDR2 sequences are SGHNT and YYREEE (reference sequence). V dropped 4 bases and J dropped 3 bases, with 13 bases sitting between them. CDR3 in DNA: TGTGCCAGCAGCGCGGGACAGACAGACACCGGGGAGCTGTTTTTT. Protein: CASSAGQTDTGELFF.

The V gene is TRBV19, the J gene TRBJ1-1; D is possibly TRBD1 (5 bases). CDR3 length: 19 amino acids. Germline lookup yields CDR1 LNHDA and CDR2 SQIVND (reference sequence). V was trimmed by 3 bases and J by 11 bases, leaving 34 bases between them. CDR3 protein: CASSISDRGEAGLSSDAFF. The CDR3 bases are TGTGCCAGTAGTATCTCGGACCGGGGGGAAGCGGGGTTAAGTAGCGATGCTTTCTTT.

This clone was detected once. The chain couples TRBV5-1 to TRBJ2-1; a possible D gene is TRBD2 (5 bases). Germline CDR1 reads SGHRS; CDR2 reads YFSETQ. There are 15 residues in the CDR3. V gave up 0 bases and J gave up 4 bases, with 11 bases separating them. DNA of the CDR3: TGCGCCAGCAGCTTGGGTGCGGGTACATACAATGAGCAGTTCTTC. Translated: CASSLGAGTYNEQFF.